The 8 T cell receptor beta chains in this list originate from one sample, sequenced in a study of memory CD4+ T cells and cytomegalovirus serostatus. The sort gate was single viable CD3+CD4+CD8-CD45RO+ cells for memory CD4+ T cells. Clones were read by immunoSEQ multiplex PCR, and TCRdb kept only the in-frame ones, dropping some. Found here are 56,000 or so clones, roughly 82% of them singletons; the top ten hold 0.4%. Material for sequencing was memory CD4+ T cells from blood. Receptor source: an adult in good health and CMV-seronegative.

The chain uses TRBV5-4 and TRBJ1-2; weak D call: TRBD1 (5 bases). The CDR3 has 15 residues. V was cut by 0 bases and J by 0 bases, with 9 bases left in between. Germline V gene lookup returns CDR1 SGHNT and CDR2 YYREEE (reference sequence). Written as DNA, the CDR3 is TGTGCCAGCAGCTTGGCGACAGCAGCTAACTATGGCTACACCTTC. Its protein is CASSLATAANYGYTF.

The chain has TRBV30 and TRBJ2-2; D remains unclear. The CDR3 extends over 14 amino acids. Germline-derived CDR1 and CDR2 are GTSNPN and SVGIG (reference sequence). The V gene lost 8 bases and the J gene lost 0 bases, with 13 bases spanning the gap. The DNA for the CDR3 is TGTGCCATAACCCCGTTCGCGAACACCGGGGAGCTGTTTTTT. Translation: CAITPFANTGELFF.

The chain joins TRBV28 to TRBJ2-5; no clear D. V was cut by 3 bases and J by 5 bases, with 10 bases left in between. This CDR3 spans 13 amino acids. Germline values: CDR1 MDHEN, CDR2 SYDVKM. CDR3 DNA: TGTGCCAGCAGTTTTGCCGGGTGGGAGACCCAGTACTTC. Its translation: CASSFAGWETQYF.

This chain joins TRBV4-2 and TRBJ1-1; no reliable D call. The CDR3 has 13 amino acids. Germline values: CDR1 LGHNA, CDR2 YNFKEQ. V was shortened by 2 bases and J by 6 bases, with 10 bases between the two germline ends. The CDR3 protein is CASSQLGDAEAFF. The CDR3 coding sequence is TGTGCCAGCAGCCAATTAGGTGATGCTGAAGCTTTCTTT.

This clone was observed a single time. One end of the junction does not line up with germline, which may come from a read error. The V gene is TRBV7-7, the J gene TRBJ2-5; 9 positions agree with TRBD2. There are 16 residues in the CDR3. Looked up from germline, CDR1 is SSHAT and CDR2 is FNYEAQ (reference sequence). CDR3 loop: CASSPRVAGVGETQYF. CDR3 in DNA: TGTGCTAGCAGCCCCAGGGTAGCGGGGGTAGGTGAGACCCAGTACTTC.

As DNA, the CDR3 is TGTGCCAGCAGCACGTACAGGGGGCAGAAGGGTGAAAAACTGTTTTTT. Its translation is CASSTYRGQKGEKLFF. The chain is built from TRBV6-4 and TRBJ1-4; 9 bases fit TRBD1. Germline V CDR1 and CDR2: MRHNA, SNTAGT. J was trimmed by 7 bases and V by 6 bases; bases with no gene match: 12. This CDR3 spans 16 amino acids.

J is TRBJ2-3 and V is TRBV15, with D possibly being TRBD1 or TRBD2 (5 bases each). V was clipped by 3 bases and J by 1 base, with 11 bases between them. Per the germline V gene, CDR1 is LNHNV and CDR2 is YYDKDF (reference sequence). The CDR3 extends over 15 amino acids. In DNA form, the CDR3 reads TGTGCCACCAGCAGGTCGGGGCCGGGCACAGATACGCAGTATTTT. Its translation is CATSRSGPGTDTQYF.

The chain links TRBV4-3 to TRBJ1-2; no reliable D call. This CDR3 contains 16 residues. The germline V and J ends were trimmed by 2 bases and 8 bases, with 21 bases remaining between them. Germline values: CDR1 LGHNA, CDR2 YSLEER. The DNA for the CDR3 is TGCGCCAGCAGCCAAAAATTGGGGAGTTCGGGGAGAGGCTACACCTTC. Protein product: CASSQKLGSSGRGYTF.